This TCR beta chain was identified in a study of T cell responses to AZD1222 COVID-19 vaccine. Study-wide results and limits: Vaccine-associated CD4 TCRs ranged over spike, dominating at 160-218 and 743-854. Two doses of AZD1222 preceded a rise in Spike-specific TCR breadth and depth.

Remarks on this clone: What it binds is not known.

Produced via immunoSEQ multiplex PCR; TCRdb's table is partial and in-frame only. In the table there are about 120,000 clones, about 93% of which are singletons. V shed 1 base and J shed 1 base, with 8 bases lying between them. Germline CDR1 SGHRS, CDR2 YFSETQ. The CDR3 runs 15 residues. The chain joins TRBV5-1 to TRBJ2-2; D perhaps matches TRBD1 (5 bases). This material consisted of peripheral blood, taken 28 days after the second AZD1222 dose. This TCR was sampled from an adult who received the AZD1222 COVID-19 vaccine. CDR3 amino acids: CASSLLGQNTGELFF. The CDR3 region has the DNA TGCGCCAGCAGCTTGTTGGGGCAGAACACCGGGGAGCTGTTTTTT.